Described below is a single TCR beta chain sequence and its context. The data are from a study of blood T cell repertoires in COVID-19. Study-level information: Samples came from the United States, Italy and Spain, spanning acute and convalescent COVID-19. PBMCs, B-cell-depleted T cells, or T cells were the source of the cDNA or gDNA that made up the material.

In the original workflow: Estimated nucleated cell counts came from reference gene primer amplification. This table comes from immunoSEQ multiplex PCR, and its TCRdb copy is limited to in-frame clones, with some not included. The V and J calls and clone size were taken over from that table, and D and trimming were inferred from the DNA. The sample lists roughly 45,000 clones, 85% occurring once. Germline V CDR1 and CDR2: MRHNA, SNTAGT. The junction had 12 bases not matched to a gene; V was cut back by 6 bases and J by 5 bases. The CDR3 spans 15 residues. The sequencing input was peripheral blood. The sequence came from a middle-aged man with active COVID-19. The chain couples TRBV6-4 to TRBJ2-7, with 8 bases fitting TRBD1. The CDR3 spells CASSLTGGSFNEQYF. The CDR3, as DNA: TGTGCCAGCAGCCTAACAGGGGGGAGTTTCAACGAGCAGTACTTC.